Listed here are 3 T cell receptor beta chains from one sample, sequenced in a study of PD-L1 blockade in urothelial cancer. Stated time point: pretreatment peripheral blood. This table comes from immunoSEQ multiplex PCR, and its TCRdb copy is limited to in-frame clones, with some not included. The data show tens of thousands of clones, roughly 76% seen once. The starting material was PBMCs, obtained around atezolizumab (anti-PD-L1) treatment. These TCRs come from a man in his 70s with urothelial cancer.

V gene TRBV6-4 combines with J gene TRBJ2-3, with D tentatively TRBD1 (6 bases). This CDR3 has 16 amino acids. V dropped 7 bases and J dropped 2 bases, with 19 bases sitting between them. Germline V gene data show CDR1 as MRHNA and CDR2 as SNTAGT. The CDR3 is CASKLPGHRYTDTQYF. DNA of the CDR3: TGTGCCAGCAAACTTCCGGGACACCGTTACACAGATACGCAGTATTTT.

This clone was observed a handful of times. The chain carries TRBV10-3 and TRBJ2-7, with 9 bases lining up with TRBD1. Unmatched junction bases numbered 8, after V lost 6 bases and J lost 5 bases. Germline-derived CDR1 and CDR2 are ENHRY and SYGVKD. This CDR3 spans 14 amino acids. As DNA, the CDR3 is TGTGCCATCAGGGACCAGGACAGGGGCGACGAGCAGTACTTC. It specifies CAIRDQDRGDEQYF.

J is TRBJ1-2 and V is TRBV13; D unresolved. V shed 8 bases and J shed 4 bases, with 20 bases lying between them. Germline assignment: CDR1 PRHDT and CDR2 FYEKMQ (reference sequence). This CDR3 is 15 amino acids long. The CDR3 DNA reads TGTGCCAGCGCCCCGGCGGCGCACCCCGGCTATGGCTACACCTTC. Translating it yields CASAPAAHPGYGYTF.